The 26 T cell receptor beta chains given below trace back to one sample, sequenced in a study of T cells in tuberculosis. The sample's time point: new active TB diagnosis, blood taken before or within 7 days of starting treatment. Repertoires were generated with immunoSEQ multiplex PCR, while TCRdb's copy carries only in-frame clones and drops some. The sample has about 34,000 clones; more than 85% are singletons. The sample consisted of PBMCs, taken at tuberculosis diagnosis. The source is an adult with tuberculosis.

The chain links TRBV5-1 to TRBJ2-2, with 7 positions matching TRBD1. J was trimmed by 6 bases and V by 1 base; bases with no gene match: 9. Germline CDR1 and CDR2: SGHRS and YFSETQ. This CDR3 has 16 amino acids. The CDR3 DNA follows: TGCGCCAGCAGCTTGTCCGTGACAGGGCGGTCCGGGGAGCTGTTTTTT. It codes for CASSLSVTGRSGELFF.

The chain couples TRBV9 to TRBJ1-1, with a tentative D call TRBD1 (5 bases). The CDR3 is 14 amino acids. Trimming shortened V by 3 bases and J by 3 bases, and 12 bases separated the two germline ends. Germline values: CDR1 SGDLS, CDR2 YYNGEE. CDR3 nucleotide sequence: TGTGCCAGCAGCGCCCATCTAGGGGACACTGAAGCTTTCTTT. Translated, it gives CASSAHLGDTEAFF.

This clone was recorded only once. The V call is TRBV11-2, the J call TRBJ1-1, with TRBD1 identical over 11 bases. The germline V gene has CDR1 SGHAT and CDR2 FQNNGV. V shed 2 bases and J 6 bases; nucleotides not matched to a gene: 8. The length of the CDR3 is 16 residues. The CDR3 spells CASSLPSGTGGSEAFF. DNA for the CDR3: TGTGCCAGCAGCTTACCCTCCGGGACAGGGGGGTCTGAAGCTTTCTTT.

In DNA, the CDR3 is TGTGCCAGCAGTCCGGGACATCAGAACACTGAAGCTTTCTTT. Translating gives CASSPGHQNTEAFF. This sequence joins TRBV6-4 and TRBJ1-1; maybe TRBD1 (6 bases). The germline gives CDR1 MRHNA, CDR2 SNTAGT. The V end was cut by 5 bases, the J end by 1 base, with 11 bases between. The CDR3 loop spans 14 amino acids.

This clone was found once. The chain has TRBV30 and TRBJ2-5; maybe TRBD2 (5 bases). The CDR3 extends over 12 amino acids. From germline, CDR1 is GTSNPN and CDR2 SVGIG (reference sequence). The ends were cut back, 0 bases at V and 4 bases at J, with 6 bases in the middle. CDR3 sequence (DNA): TGTGCCTGGAGTGTACGGGGAGAGACCCAGTACTTC. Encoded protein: CAWSVRGETQYF.

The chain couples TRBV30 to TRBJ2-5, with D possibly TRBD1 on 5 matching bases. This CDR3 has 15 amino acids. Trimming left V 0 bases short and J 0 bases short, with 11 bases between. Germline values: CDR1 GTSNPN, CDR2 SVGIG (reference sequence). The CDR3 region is CAWSVGAEYQETQYF. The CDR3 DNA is TGTGCCTGGAGTGTAGGGGCCGAGTACCAAGAGACCCAGTACTTC.

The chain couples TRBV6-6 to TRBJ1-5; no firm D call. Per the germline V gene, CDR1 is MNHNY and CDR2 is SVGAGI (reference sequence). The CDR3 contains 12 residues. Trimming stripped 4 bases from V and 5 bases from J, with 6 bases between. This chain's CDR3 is CASSSSDQPQHF. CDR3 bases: TGTGCCAGCAGTTCATCGGATCAGCCCCAGCATTTT.

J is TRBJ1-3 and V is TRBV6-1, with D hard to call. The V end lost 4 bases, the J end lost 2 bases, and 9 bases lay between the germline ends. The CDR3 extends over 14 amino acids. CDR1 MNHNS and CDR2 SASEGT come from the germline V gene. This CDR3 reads CASSVPGAGNTIYF. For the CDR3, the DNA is TGTGCCAGCAGTGTGCCCGGGGCTGGAAACACCATATATTTT.

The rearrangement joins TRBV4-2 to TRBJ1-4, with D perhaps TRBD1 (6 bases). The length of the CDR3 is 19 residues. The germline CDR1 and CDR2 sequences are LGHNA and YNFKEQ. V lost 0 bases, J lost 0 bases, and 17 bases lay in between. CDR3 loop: CASSQDLQGPFSTNEKLFF. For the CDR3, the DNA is TGTGCCAGCAGCCAAGATTTACAGGGTCCCTTTTCAACTAATGAAAAACTGTTTTTT.

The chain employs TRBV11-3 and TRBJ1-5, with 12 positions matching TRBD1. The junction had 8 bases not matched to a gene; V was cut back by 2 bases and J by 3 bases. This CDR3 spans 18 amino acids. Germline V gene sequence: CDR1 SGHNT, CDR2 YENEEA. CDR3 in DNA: TGTGCCAGCAGCTTAAAAGGGGGACAGGGGGCCCCCAATCAGCCCCAGCATTTT. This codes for CASSLKGGQGAPNQPQHF.

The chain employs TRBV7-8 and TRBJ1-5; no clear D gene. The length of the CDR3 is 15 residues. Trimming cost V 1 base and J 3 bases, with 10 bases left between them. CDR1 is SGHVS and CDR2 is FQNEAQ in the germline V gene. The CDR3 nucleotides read TGTGCCAGCAGCTTAGGCCCAGACACCAATCAGCCCCAGCATTTT. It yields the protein CASSLGPDTNQPQHF.

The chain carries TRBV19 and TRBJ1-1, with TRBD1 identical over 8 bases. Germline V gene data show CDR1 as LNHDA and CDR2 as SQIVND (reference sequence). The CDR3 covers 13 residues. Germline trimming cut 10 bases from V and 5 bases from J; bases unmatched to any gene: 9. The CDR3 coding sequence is TGTGCCACCGGACAGGGCGAGGGGACTGAAGCTTTCTTT. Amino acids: CATGQGEGTEAFF.

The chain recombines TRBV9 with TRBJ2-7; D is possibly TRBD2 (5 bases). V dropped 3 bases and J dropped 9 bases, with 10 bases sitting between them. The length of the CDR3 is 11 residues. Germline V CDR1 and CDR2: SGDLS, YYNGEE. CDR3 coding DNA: TGTGCCAGCAGCGGAGAAGGAGGGCAGTACTTC. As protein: CASSGEGGQYF.

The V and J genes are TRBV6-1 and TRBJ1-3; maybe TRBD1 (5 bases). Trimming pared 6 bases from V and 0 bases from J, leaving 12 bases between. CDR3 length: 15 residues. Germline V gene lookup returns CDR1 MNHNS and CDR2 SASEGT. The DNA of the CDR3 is TGTGCCAGCAGGGCTGGACATACCTCTGGAAACACCATATATTTT. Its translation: CASRAGHTSGNTIYF.

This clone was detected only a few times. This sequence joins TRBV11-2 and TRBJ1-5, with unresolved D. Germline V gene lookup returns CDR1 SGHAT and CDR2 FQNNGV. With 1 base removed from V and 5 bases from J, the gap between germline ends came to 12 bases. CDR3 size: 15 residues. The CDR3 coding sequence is TGTGCCAGCAGCTTAGGACTTAACGCCGATCAGCCCCAGCATTTT. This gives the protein CASSLGLNADQPQHF.

This chain's CDR3 is CASRETGALYEQYF. The CDR3 DNA is TGTGCCAGCAGGGAGACAGGGGCCCTTTACGAGCAGTACTTC. This chain links TRBV27 with TRBJ2-7; 8 positions agree with TRBD1. Germline trimming cut 6 bases from V and 4 bases from J; bases unmatched to any gene: 8. Germline CDR1 and CDR2: MNHEY and SMNVEV (reference sequence). This CDR3 region has 14 residues.

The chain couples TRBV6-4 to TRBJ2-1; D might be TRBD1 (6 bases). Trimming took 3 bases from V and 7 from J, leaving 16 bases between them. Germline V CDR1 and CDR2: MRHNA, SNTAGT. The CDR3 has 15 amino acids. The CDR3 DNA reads TGTGCCAGCAGTGAAAGGACAGCTACAAGGAATGAGCAGTTCTTC. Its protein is CASSERTATRNEQFF.

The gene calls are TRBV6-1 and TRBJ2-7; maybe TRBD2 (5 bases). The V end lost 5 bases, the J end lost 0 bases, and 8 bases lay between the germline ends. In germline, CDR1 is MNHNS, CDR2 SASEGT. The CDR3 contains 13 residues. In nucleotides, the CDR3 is TGTGCCAGCAGTTGGACTTCCTCCTACGAGCAGTACTTC. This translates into CASSWTSSYEQYF.

CDR3 nucleotide sequence: TGCGCCAGCAGCCTGACTTTTTCCCCGGCCACCTACGAGCAGTACTTC. Translation gives CASSLTFSPATYEQYF. The gene calls are TRBV5-1 and TRBJ2-7, with no clear D. This CDR3 region has 16 residues. Germline V gene lookup returns CDR1 SGHRS and CDR2 YFSETQ. Trimming pared 4 bases from V and 2 bases from J, leaving 19 bases between.

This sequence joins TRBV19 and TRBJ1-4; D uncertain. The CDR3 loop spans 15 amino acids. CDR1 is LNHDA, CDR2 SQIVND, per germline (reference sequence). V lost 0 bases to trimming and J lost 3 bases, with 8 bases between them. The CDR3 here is CASSIDGGPNEKLFF. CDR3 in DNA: TGTGCCAGTAGTATAGACGGAGGTCCTAATGAAAAACTGTTTTTT.

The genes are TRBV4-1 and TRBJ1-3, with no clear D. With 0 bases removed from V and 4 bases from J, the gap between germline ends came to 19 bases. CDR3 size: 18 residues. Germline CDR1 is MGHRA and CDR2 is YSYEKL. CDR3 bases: TGCGCCAGCAGCCAAGATAGGAGCGCTTTAGGATCAGGAAACACCATATATTTT. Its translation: CASSQDRSALGSGNTIYF.

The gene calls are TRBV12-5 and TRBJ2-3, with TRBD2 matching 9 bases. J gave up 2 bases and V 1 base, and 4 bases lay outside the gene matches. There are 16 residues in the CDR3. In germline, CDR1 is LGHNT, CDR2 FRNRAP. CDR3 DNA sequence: TGTGCTAGTGGTTTGGATGGGACTAGCCTCACAGATACGCAGTATTTT. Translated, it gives CASGLDGTSLTDTQYF.

CDR3 residues: CASSLEPSTQYF. The CDR3 DNA reads as TGTGCCAGCAGCTTAGAGCCTTCTACGCAGTATTTT. The V call is TRBV7-9, the J call TRBJ2-3; no clear D. CDR1 and CDR2 (germline): SEHNR, FQNEAQ (reference sequence). With 1 base removed from V and 8 bases from J, the gap between germline ends came to 7 bases. The CDR3 extends over 12 amino acids.

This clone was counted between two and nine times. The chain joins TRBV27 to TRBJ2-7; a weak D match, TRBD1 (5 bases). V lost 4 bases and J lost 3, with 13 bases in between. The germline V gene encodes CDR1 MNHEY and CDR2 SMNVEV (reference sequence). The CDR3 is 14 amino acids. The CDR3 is CASSSTVGIYEQYF. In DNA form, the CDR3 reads TGTGCCAGCAGTTCGACAGTTGGCATCTACGAGCAGTACTTC.

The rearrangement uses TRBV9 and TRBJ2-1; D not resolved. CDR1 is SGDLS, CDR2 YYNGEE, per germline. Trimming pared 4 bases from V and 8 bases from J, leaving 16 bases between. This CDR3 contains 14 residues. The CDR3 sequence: CASSPHNSMDEQFF. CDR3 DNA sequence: TGTGCCAGCAGCCCTCATAATAGCATGGATGAGCAGTTCTTC.

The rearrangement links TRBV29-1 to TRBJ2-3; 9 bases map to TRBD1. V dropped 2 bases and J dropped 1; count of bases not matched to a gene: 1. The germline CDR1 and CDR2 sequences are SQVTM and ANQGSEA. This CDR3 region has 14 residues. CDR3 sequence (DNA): TGCAGCGTTGAACGGACAGGGGGCACAGATACGCAGTATTTT. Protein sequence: CSVERTGGTDTQYF.